This TCR beta chain comes out of a study of OX40 agonist ivuxolimab in advanced cancers. Study results and limitations: On average, CD8+ T cells showed a greater number of expanded clones than CD4+. Doses of 0.1 to 3.0 mg/kg were accompanied by clonal expansion of CD4+ and CD8+ blood T cells by week 6.

Turning to this clone: Its antigen is currently unknown.

V lost 10 bases and J lost 7; bases outside the gene matches: 7. Germline V CDR1 and CDR2: MNHEY, SMNVEV (reference sequence). The CDR3 totals 12 residues. On cycle 4 day 1 and cycle 7 day 1, as well as at baseline, blood was sampled. Sequenced by immunoSEQ multiplex PCR; TCRdb stores in-frame clones only, minus some. The sample has around 72,000 clones, almost 90% seen once. The J gene is TRBJ1-2, the V gene TRBV27; 9 nucleotides align to TRBD1. This receptor was obtained from an adult with an advanced solid tumor such as melanoma, head and neck, liver or kidney cancer. This specimen consisted of CD4+ or CD8+ T cells sorted from blood, obtained in a trial of the OX40 agonist ivuxolimab. CDR3 DNA sequence: TGTGCCACCCAGGGACAGGGATTTGGCTACACCTTC. This codes for CATQGQGFGYTF.